These T cell receptor beta chains were read from a single sample in a study of Graves' ophthalmopathy and Graves' hyperthyroidism. Via MiXCR, TCRdb re-called the multiplex PCR reads, giving one row per CDR3 protein. The sample gives 200,000 to 250,000 distinct CDR3 sequences, 20% to 25% of which show up once; approximately 39% is in the top ten. Sequencing was performed on peripheral blood. These receptors were taken from a woman aged 50 to 65 with Graves' ophthalmopathy. Each CDR3 is given with its conserved first and last residue. The order of the fields is D gene, V gene, J gene, clone size, CDR3 protein, CDR3 DNA. The D gene is left open where the match is weak. Clone size is stated in some rows and not others, as once, few, many or a class when expanded.

D gene: -; V gene: TRBV6-1; J gene: TRBJ1-1; clone size: many; CDR3 protein: CASSVAGTMNTEAFF; CDR3 DNA: TGTGCCAGCAGTGTAGCCGGGACGATGAACACTGAAGCTTTCTTT
D gene: -; V gene: TRBV19; J gene: TRBJ2-5; clone size: many; CDR3 protein: CASSKEPGLDAQETQYF; CDR3 DNA: TGTGCCAGTAGTAAGGAACCGGGACTCGACGCTCAAGAGACCCAGTACTTC
D gene: -; V gene: TRBV7-9; J gene: TRBJ1-2; clone size: few; CDR3 protein: CAGSRDSNYGYTF; CDR3 DNA: TGTGCCGGCAGCCGGGACTCTAACTATGGCTACACCTTC
D gene: -; V gene: TRBV5-5; J gene: TRBJ2-5; clone size: few; CDR3 protein: CASSLVGLKTQYF; CDR3 DNA: TGTGCCAGCAGCTTGGTAGGGTTGAAGACCCAGTACTTC
D gene: -; V gene: TRBV28; J gene: TRBJ2-2; clone size: many; CDR3 protein: CASSLRLLNTGELFF; CDR3 DNA: TGTGCCAGCAGTTTAAGACTGCTGAACACCGGGGAGCTGTTTTTT
D gene: TRBD2; V gene: TRBV20-1; J gene: TRBJ2-2; clone size: many; CDR3 protein: CSAKPSGRADGELFF; CDR3 DNA: TGCAGTGCCAAGCCTAGCGGGAGAGCGGACGGGGAGCTGTTTTTT
D gene: TRBD1; V gene: TRBV15; J gene: TRBJ1-5; clone size: many; CDR3 protein: CATSRETGVREPQHF; CDR3 DNA: TGTGCCACCAGCAGGGAAACAGGGGTTCGGGAGCCCCAGCATTTT
D gene: TRBD1; V gene: TRBV20-1; J gene: TRBJ1-1; clone size: -; CDR3 protein: CSATVRQGARSTEAFF; CDR3 DNA: TGCAGTGCCACAGTAAGACAGGGGGCGCGGAGCACTGAAGCTTTCTTT
D gene: TRBD2; V gene: TRBV20-1; J gene: TRBJ2-5; clone size: many; CDR3 protein: CSARGLAGGPIETQYF; CDR3 DNA: TGCAGTGCTAGAGGACTAGCGGGAGGGCCTATTGAGACCCAGTACTTC
D gene: -; V gene: TRBV10-1; J gene: TRBJ1-1; clone size: -; CDR3 protein: CAILRRDKNTEAFF; CDR3 DNA: TGCGCCATCCTACGCCGGGACAAGAACACTGAAGCTTTCTTT
D gene: -; V gene: TRBV20-1; J gene: TRBJ1-5; clone size: many; CDR3 protein: CSLAVLQGGTNQPQHF; CDR3 DNA: TGCAGTCTCGCTGTCCTTCAGGGAGGTACAAATCAGCCCCAGCATTTT
D gene: -; V gene: TRBV7-3; J gene: TRBJ2-6; clone size: many; CDR3 protein: CASSFRTTSGANVLTF; CDR3 DNA: TGTGCCAGCAGCTTCCGGACCACCTCTGGGGCCAACGTCCTGACTTTC
D gene: -; V gene: TRBV6-1; J gene: TRBJ1-1; clone size: many; CDR3 protein: CASSPSWTNLEAFF; CDR3 DNA: TGTGCCAGCAGTCCATCGTGGACCAACCTCGAAGCTTTCTTT
D gene: -; V gene: TRBV12-3/TRBV12-4; J gene: TRBJ1-6; clone size: many; CDR3 protein: CASSLNGDNSPLHF; CDR3 DNA: TGTGCCAGCAGTCTCAACGGGGATAATTCACCCCTCCACTTT
D gene: -; V gene: TRBV2; J gene: TRBJ2-7; clone size: many; CDR3 protein: CASGAPTGTLGYEQYF; CDR3 DNA: TGTGCCAGCGGAGCACCTACAGGAACGTTGGGCTACGAGCAGTACTTC
D gene: -; V gene: TRBV6-2/TRBV6-3; J gene: TRBJ2-7; clone size: many; CDR3 protein: CASMGGWSYEQYF; CDR3 DNA: TGTGCCAGCATGGGCGGGTGGTCCTACGAGCAGTACTTC
D gene: -; V gene: TRBV18; J gene: TRBJ1-2; clone size: -; CDR3 protein: CASSPTDMEGGYTF; CDR3 DNA: TGTGCCAGCTCACCAACGGACATGGAGGGAGGCTACACCTTC
D gene: -; V gene: TRBV20-1; J gene: TRBJ2-2; clone size: many; CDR3 protein: CSARKDPVGWTGELFF; CDR3 DNA: TGCAGTGCTAGAAAAGACCCAGTGGGTTGGACCGGGGAGCTGTTTTTT
D gene: TRBD2; V gene: TRBV24-1; J gene: TRBJ2-2; clone size: -; CDR3 protein: CATSLRESGGELFF; CDR3 DNA: TGTGCCACCAGTCTGCGGGAGAGCGGCGGGGAGCTGTTTTTT
D gene: TRBD2; V gene: TRBV7-9; J gene: TRBJ2-4; clone size: many; CDR3 protein: CASSWLAGALDKNIQYF; CDR3 DNA: TGTGCCAGCAGCTGGCTAGCGGGAGCCTTAGACAAAAACATTCAGTACTTC
D gene: -; V gene: TRBV12-3/TRBV12-4; J gene: TRBJ2-5; clone size: -; CDR3 protein: CASSLRRYQETQYF; CDR3 DNA: TGTGCCAGCAGTTTACGGCGGTACCAAGAGACCCAGTACTTC
D gene: -; V gene: TRBV28; J gene: TRBJ1-1; clone size: many; CDR3 protein: CASTRLLNTEAFF; CDR3 DNA: TGTGCCAGCACTAGACTCTTGAACACTGAAGCTTTCTTT
D gene: -; V gene: TRBV11-1; J gene: TRBJ1-1; clone size: -; CDR3 protein: CASSLGRESAFF; CDR3 DNA: TGTGCCAGCAGCTTAGGGAGGGAGTCGGCTTTCTTT
D gene: TRBD2; V gene: TRBV12-3/TRBV12-4; J gene: TRBJ2-5; clone size: -; CDR3 protein: CASSRGERETQYF; CDR3 DNA: TGTGCCAGCAGTCGGGGGGAGAGAGAGACCCAGTACTTC
D gene: -; V gene: TRBV12-3/TRBV12-4; J gene: TRBJ2-2; clone size: many; CDR3 protein: CASRVPDFTGELFF; CDR3 DNA: TGTGCCAGCAGAGTGCCGGATTTCACCGGGGAGCTGTTTTTT
D gene: TRBD1; V gene: TRBV28; J gene: TRBJ2-7; clone size: many; CDR3 protein: CASSLDRGLYEQYF; CDR3 DNA: TGTGCCAGCAGCCTAGACAGGGGACTCTACGAGCAGTACTTC
D gene: -; V gene: TRBV5-1; J gene: TRBJ1-5; clone size: few; CDR3 protein: CASSLGGTDGNQPQHF; CDR3 DNA: TGCGCCAGCAGCTTGGGGGGGACGGATGGCAATCAGCCCCAGCATTTT
D gene: TRBD1; V gene: TRBV5-1; J gene: TRBJ2-6; clone size: few; CDR3 protein: CASSGDRGVSGANVLTF; CDR3 DNA: TGCGCCAGCAGCGGGGACAGGGGTGTCTCTGGGGCCAACGTCCTGACTTTC
D gene: TRBD2; V gene: TRBV2; J gene: TRBJ2-2; clone size: -; CDR3 protein: CASRIGLAGGTGELFF; CDR3 DNA: TGTGCCAGCAGGATAGGACTAGCAGGCGGCACCGGGGAGCTGTTTTTT
D gene: TRBD1; V gene: TRBV6-1; J gene: TRBJ1-1; clone size: once; CDR3 protein: CASREGQNSWGTEAFF; CDR3 DNA: TGTGCCAGCAGAGAGGGACAGAATAGCTGGGGCACTGAAGCTTTCTTT
D gene: -; V gene: TRBV12-3/TRBV12-4; J gene: TRBJ1-2; clone size: many; CDR3 protein: CASSLVGDGYTF; CDR3 DNA: TGTGCCAGCAGTTTGGTAGGAGATGGCTACACCTTC
D gene: -; V gene: TRBV15; J gene: TRBJ2-7; clone size: -; CDR3 protein: CATSRDAAGRYEQYF; CDR3 DNA: TGTGCCACCAGCAGAGATGCGGCAGGGAGGTACGAGCAGTACTTC
D gene: TRBD2; V gene: TRBV6-5; J gene: TRBJ2-5; clone size: many; CDR3 protein: CASSYLAGEVETQYF; CDR3 DNA: TGTGCCAGCAGTTACCTAGCGGGAGAGGTTGAGACCCAGTACTTC
D gene: -; V gene: TRBV19; J gene: TRBJ1-3; clone size: many; CDR3 protein: CASSLAPGGSGNTIYF; CDR3 DNA: TGTGCCAGTAGTCTCGCCCCGGGTGGCTCTGGAAACACCATATATTTT
D gene: -; V gene: TRBV20-1; J gene: TRBJ2-5; clone size: many; CDR3 protein: CSARSQGETQYF; CDR3 DNA: TGCAGTGCTAGATCTCAGGGAGAGACCCAGTACTTC
D gene: TRBD1; V gene: TRBV30; J gene: TRBJ1-1; clone size: many; CDR3 protein: CAWSRTGRTEAFF; CDR3 DNA: TGTGCCTGGAGTAGGACAGGGAGGACTGAAGCTTTCTTT
D gene: -; V gene: TRBV6-1; J gene: TRBJ1-6; clone size: -; CDR3 protein: CASSRRGSSYNSPLHF; CDR3 DNA: TGTGCCAGCAGTCGCCGGGGGAGCTCCTATAATTCACCCCTCCACTTT
D gene: -; V gene: TRBV19; J gene: TRBJ2-6; clone size: many; CDR3 protein: CACGPFSGANVLTF; CDR3 DNA: TGTGCCTGTGGGCCATTCTCTGGGGCCAACGTCCTGACTTTC
D gene: -; V gene: TRBV9; J gene: TRBJ2-7; clone size: many; CDR3 protein: CASSVAQDAYEQYF; CDR3 DNA: TGTGCCAGCAGCGTAGCACAGGACGCCTACGAGCAGTACTTC
D gene: TRBD1; V gene: TRBV12-3/TRBV12-4; J gene: TRBJ2-5; clone size: few; CDR3 protein: CASSRDRGKETQYF; CDR3 DNA: TGTGCCAGCAGTCGGGACAGGGGAAAAGAGACCCAGTACTTC
D gene: -; V gene: TRBV9; J gene: TRBJ1-3; clone size: once; CDR3 protein: CASSVAGGVGNTIYF; CDR3 DNA: TGTGCCAGCAGCGTAGCCGGGGGTGTTGGAAACACCATATATTTT
D gene: -; V gene: TRBV25-1; J gene: TRBJ2-4; clone size: many; CDR3 protein: CASSYSGARAKNIQYF; CDR3 DNA: TGTGCCAGCAGTTACTCGGGGGCTAGGGCCAAAAACATTCAGTACTTC
D gene: TRBD2; V gene: TRBV5-1; J gene: TRBJ2-3; clone size: many; CDR3 protein: CASSPLTVREGSTDTQYF; CDR3 DNA: TGCGCCAGCAGCCCCCTGACGGTTCGGGAGGGGAGCACAGATACGCAGTATTTT
D gene: TRBD2; V gene: TRBV4-1; J gene: TRBJ2-7; clone size: -; CDR3 protein: CASSQTGVSGTYEQYF; CDR3 DNA: TGCGCCAGCAGCCAGACGGGGGTAAGCGGGACCTACGAGCAGTACTTC
D gene: TRBD1; V gene: TRBV2; J gene: TRBJ2-5; clone size: many; CDR3 protein: CASSRPGQGKETQYF; CDR3 DNA: TGTGCCAGCAGTCGTCCGGGACAGGGAAAAGAGACCCAGTACTTC
D gene: -; V gene: TRBV4-1; J gene: TRBJ2-7; clone size: many; CDR3 protein: CASSHPNNYEQYF; CDR3 DNA: TGCGCCAGCAGCCACCCTAACAACTACGAGCAGTACTTC
D gene: -; V gene: TRBV4-2; J gene: TRBJ2-7; clone size: few; CDR3 protein: CASRRDRNYEQYF; CDR3 DNA: TGTGCCAGCAGGAGGGACCGCAACTACGAGCAGTACTTC
D gene: -; V gene: TRBV29-1; J gene: TRBJ2-2; clone size: -; CDR3 protein: CSASRETGELFF; CDR3 DNA: TGCAGCGCCTCCAGGGAGACCGGGGAGCTGTTTTTT
D gene: -; V gene: TRBV14; J gene: TRBJ2-7; clone size: many; CDR3 protein: CASSQAGTSYEQYF; CDR3 DNA: TGTGCCAGCAGCCAAGCGGGTACCTCCTACGAGCAGTACTTC
D gene: TRBD1; V gene: TRBV30; J gene: TRBJ2-7; clone size: many; CDR3 protein: CAWSSKTGGNADEQYF; CDR3 DNA: TGTGCCTGGAGTTCCAAAACAGGGGGTAACGCAGACGAGCAGTACTTC
D gene: -; V gene: TRBV7-2; J gene: TRBJ2-7; clone size: many; CDR3 protein: CASSLSGSDYEQYF; CDR3 DNA: TGTGCCAGCAGCTTATCGGGCAGTGATTACGAGCAGTACTTC
D gene: -; V gene: TRBV6-1; J gene: TRBJ2-7; clone size: -; CDR3 protein: CASSVVSDLRVEQYF; CDR3 DNA: TGTGCCAGCAGTGTGGTTTCGGATCTTCGGGTCGAGCAGTACTTC
D gene: -; V gene: TRBV12-5; J gene: TRBJ1-5; clone size: -; CDR3 protein: CASGPYNDQPQHF; CDR3 DNA: TGTGCTAGTGGCCCCTACAACGATCAGCCCCAGCATTTT
D gene: -; V gene: TRBV25-1; J gene: TRBJ2-6; clone size: many; CDR3 protein: CASSGRSGRQGANVLTF; CDR3 DNA: TGTGCCAGCAGTGGGAGGTCAGGGCGACAAGGGGCCAACGTCCTGACTTTC
D gene: -; V gene: TRBV20-1; J gene: TRBJ2-3; clone size: few; CDR3 protein: CSVSRRDGTDTQYF; CDR3 DNA: TGCAGTGTTTCGAGGCGGGATGGCACAGATACGCAGTATTTT
D gene: TRBD1; V gene: TRBV6-1; J gene: TRBJ1-1; clone size: -; CDR3 protein: CASRTGTGAEAFF; CDR3 DNA: TGTGCCAGCAGAACCGGGACAGGGGCGGAAGCTTTCTTT
D gene: -; V gene: TRBV6-1; J gene: TRBJ2-5; clone size: many; CDR3 protein: CASSQTREGFETQYF; CDR3 DNA: TGTGCCAGCAGTCAAACCCGAGAAGGGTTCGAGACCCAGTACTTC
D gene: -; V gene: TRBV6-1; J gene: TRBJ2-7; clone size: many; CDR3 protein: CASSDGSYEQYF; CDR3 DNA: TGTGCCAGCAGCGACGGTTCCTACGAGCAGTACTTC
D gene: -; V gene: TRBV19; J gene: TRBJ1-1; clone size: many; CDR3 protein: CASSPKAATEAFF; CDR3 DNA: TGTGCCAGTAGCCCCAAGGCGGCCACTGAAGCTTTCTTT
D gene: TRBD2; V gene: TRBV20-1; J gene: TRBJ2-7; clone size: many; CDR3 protein: CSARDLRTSVYEQYF; CDR3 DNA: TGCAGTGCTAGAGATCTTCGGACTAGCGTATACGAGCAGTACTTC